The TCR beta chain under discussion was sequenced for a study of CD8 T cells in Susac syndrome. The multiple sclerosis controls, all treatment-naive patients, had relapsing-remitting disease that was stable or active. With random hexamers, 0.5 to 1 ug RNA was reverse transcribed. Coverage of TCR beta CDR3 amplification by immunoSEQ multiplex PCR extended to 54 Vbeta and 13 Jbeta. TCRdb re-called the immunoSEQ multiplex PCR reads with MiXCR, one entry per CDR3 protein. The sample comprises 200,000 to 250,000 distinct CDR3 sequences, roughly nine tenths of which are singletons, and 0.1% to 0.15% rests with the top ten. Sequenced: CD8+ T cells from PBMCs. The clonotype comes from a human donor with multiple sclerosis.

The CDR3 DNA is TGCAGCGTTGAAGCCCAGGGGATTGAAAAACTGTTTTTT. Its protein is CSVEAQGIEKLFF. J is TRBJ1-4 and V is TRBV29-1; TRBD1 is a possible D gene (6 bases). V lost 1 base to trimming and J lost 7 bases, with 10 bases between them. Germline lookup yields CDR1 SQVTM and CDR2 ANQGSEA. The CDR3 runs to 13 residues.